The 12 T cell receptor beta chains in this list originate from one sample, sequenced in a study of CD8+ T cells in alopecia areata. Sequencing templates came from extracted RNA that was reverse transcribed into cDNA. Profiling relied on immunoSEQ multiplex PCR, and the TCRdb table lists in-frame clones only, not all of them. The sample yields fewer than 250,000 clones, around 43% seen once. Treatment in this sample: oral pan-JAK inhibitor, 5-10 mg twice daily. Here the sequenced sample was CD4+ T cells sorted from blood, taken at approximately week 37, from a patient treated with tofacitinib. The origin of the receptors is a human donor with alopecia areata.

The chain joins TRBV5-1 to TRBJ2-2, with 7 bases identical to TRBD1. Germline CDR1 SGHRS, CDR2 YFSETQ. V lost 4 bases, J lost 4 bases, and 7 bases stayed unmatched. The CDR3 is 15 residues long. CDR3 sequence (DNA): TGCGCCAGCAGCCCCCTGACAGGGACCACCGGGGAGCTGTTTTTT. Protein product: CASSPLTGTTGELFF.

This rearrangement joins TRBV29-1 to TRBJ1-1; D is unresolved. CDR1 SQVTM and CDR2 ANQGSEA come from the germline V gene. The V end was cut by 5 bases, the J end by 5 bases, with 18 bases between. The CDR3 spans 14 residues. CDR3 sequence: CSVWERSERTEAFF. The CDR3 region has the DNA TGCAGCGTTTGGGAGCGTAGTGAGCGGACTGAAGCTTTCTTT. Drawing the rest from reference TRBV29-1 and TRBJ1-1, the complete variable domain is SAVISQKPSRDICQRGTSLTIQCQVDSQVTMMFWYRQQPGQSLTLIATANQGSEATYESGFVIDKFPISRPNLTFSTLTVSNMSPEDSSIYLCSVWERSERTEAFFGQGTRLTVV.

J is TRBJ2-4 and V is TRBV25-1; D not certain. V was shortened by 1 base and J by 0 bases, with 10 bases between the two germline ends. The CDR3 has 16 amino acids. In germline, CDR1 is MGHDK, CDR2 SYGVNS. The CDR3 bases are TGTGCCAGCAGTGAATCGGCATCCTCAGCCAAAAACATTCAGTACTTC. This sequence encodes CASSESASSAKNIQYF.

CDR3 DNA sequence: TGCGCCAGCGATGCAGGGGTTAGCACAGATACGCAGTATTTT. Translating it yields CASDAGVSTDTQYF. The J gene is TRBJ2-3, the V gene TRBV5-1; TRBD1 might be the D (6 bases). CDR3 length equals 14 residues. The V and J ends lost 7 bases and 0 bases respectively, with 12 bases between them. CDR1 is SGHRS and CDR2 is YFSETQ in the germline V gene.

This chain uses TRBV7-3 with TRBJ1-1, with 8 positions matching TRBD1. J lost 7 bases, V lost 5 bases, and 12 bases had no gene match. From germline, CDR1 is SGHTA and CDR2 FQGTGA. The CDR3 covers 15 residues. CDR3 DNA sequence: TGTGCCAGCAGCACGAGACAGGGGATCTCCAATGAAGCTTTCTTT. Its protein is CASSTRQGISNEAFF.

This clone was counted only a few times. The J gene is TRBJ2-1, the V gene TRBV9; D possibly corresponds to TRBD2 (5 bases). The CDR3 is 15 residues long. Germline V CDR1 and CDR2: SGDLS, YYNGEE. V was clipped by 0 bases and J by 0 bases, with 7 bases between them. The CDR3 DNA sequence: TGTGCCAGCAGCGTAGGCGGGCTCTCCTACAATGAGCAGTTCTTC. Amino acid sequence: CASSVGGLSYNEQFF.

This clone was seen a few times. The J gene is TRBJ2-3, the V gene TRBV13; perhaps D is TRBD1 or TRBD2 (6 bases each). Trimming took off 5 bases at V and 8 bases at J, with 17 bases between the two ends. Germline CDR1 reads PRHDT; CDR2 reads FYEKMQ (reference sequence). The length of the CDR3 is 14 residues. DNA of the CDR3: TGTGCCAGCAGCCTCAGACAGCCGGGGGCTACGCAGTATTTT. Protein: CASSLRQPGATQYF.

Here the CDR3 DNA reads TGTGCCAGCAGCCCCGAGACGAGGGCCGGTCAAGCTCGTGGCTACACCTTC. This sequence encodes CASSPETRAGQARGYTF. This chain links TRBV7-9 with TRBJ1-2; D is undetermined. This CDR3 comprises 17 residues. Trimming pared 5 bases from V and 7 bases from J, leaving 26 bases between. Germline CDR1 and CDR2: SEHNR and FQNEAQ (reference sequence).

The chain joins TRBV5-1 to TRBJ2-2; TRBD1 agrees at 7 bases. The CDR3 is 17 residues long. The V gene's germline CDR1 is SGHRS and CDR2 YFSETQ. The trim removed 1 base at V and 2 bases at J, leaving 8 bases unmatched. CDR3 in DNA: TGCGCCAGCAGCTTGAGGCCGACAGGGAAAAACACCGGGGAGCTGTTTTTT. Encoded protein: CASSLRPTGKNTGELFF.

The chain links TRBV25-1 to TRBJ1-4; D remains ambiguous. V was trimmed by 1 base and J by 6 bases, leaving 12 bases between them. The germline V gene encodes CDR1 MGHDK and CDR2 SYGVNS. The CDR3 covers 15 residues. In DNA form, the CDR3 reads TGTGCCAGCAGTGAATTGGACCAAAAGGATGAAAAACTGTTTTTT. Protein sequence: CASSELDQKDEKLFF.

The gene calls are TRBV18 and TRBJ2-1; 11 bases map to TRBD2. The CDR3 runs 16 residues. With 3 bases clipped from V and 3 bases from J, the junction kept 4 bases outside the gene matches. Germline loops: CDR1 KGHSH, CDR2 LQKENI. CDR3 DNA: TGTGCCAGCTCACCGGTGGGGACTAGCGGCTACAATGAGCAGTTCTTC. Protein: CASSPVGTSGYNEQFF.

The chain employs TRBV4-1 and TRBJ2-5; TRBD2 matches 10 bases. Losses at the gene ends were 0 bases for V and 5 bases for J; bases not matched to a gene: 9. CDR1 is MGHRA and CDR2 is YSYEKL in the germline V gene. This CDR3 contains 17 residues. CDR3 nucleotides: TGCGCCAGCAGCCAAGATGGGCTAGCGGGAGAGGGGGAGACCCAGTACTTC. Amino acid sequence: CASSQDGLAGEGETQYF.